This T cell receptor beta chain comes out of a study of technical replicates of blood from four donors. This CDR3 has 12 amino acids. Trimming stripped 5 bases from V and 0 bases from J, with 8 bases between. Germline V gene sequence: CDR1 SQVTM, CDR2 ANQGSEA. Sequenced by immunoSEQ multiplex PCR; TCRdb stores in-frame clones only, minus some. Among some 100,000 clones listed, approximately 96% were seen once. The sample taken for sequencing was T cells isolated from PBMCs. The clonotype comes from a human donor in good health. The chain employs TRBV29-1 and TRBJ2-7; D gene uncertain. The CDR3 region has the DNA TGCAGCGTTTCGGGTGACTCCTACGAGCAGTACTTC. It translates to CSVSGDSYEQYF.